This T cell receptor (beta chain) is from a study of T-cell reconstitution after alpha-beta-depleted transplantation in children. Study-wide results and limits: There were some patients whose high TCRbeta diversity at day 60 came from surviving recipient T cells and thymic progenitors. Expanded clones from the graft, numbering several hundred, reportedly supplied alpha-beta T cells about two months after transplant. Among T cells one year after transplant, newly produced cells accounted for most counts and diversity.

Unique molecular identifiers were used in preparing the TCRbeta library. TCRdb re-called the PCR reads through MiXCR, storing one row per CDR3 protein. The repertoire holds some 550,000 distinct CDR3 sequences, under 25% seen once, with 11% to 15% in the top ten. At least ten counts were recorded for this clonotype. Its antigen is not identified. The V segment lost 6 bases and the J segment 0 bases; nucleotides outside the gene matches: 7. The CDR3 runs 16 residues. Germline CDR1 reads MNHNS; CDR2 reads SASEGT. The specimen was PBMCs, mostly from graft donor cells, collected 360 days after TCRalphabeta/CD19-depleted stem cell transplant. The chain employs TRBV6-1 and TRBJ2-7; TRBD2 aligns across 11 bases. The clonotype comes from a boy younger than two who had a stem cell transplant for acute myeloid leukemia, so the T cells may come from the graft donor. The CDR3 loop reads CASSSRLAGRSYEQYV. The CDR3 DNA reads as TGTGCCAGCAGCTCAAGACTAGCGGGGCGCTCCTACGAGCAGTACGTC.